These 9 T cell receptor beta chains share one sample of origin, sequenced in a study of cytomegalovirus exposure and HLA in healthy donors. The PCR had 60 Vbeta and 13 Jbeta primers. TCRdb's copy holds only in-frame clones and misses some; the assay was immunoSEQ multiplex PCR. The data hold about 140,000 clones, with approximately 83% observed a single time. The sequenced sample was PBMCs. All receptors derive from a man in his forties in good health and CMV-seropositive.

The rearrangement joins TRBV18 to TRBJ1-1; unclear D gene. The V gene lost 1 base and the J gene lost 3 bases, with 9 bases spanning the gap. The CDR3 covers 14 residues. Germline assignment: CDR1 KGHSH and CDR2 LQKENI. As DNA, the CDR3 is TGTGCCAGCTCACCACAGCAAGGAGACACTGAAGCTTTCTTT. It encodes CASSPQQGDTEAFF. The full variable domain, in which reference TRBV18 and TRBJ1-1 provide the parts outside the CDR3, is NAGVMQNPRHLVRRRGQEARLRCSPMKGHSHVYWYRQLPEEGLKFMVYLQKENIIDESGMPKERFSAEFPKEGPSILRIQQVVRGDSAAYFCASSPQQGDTEAFFGQGTRLTVV.

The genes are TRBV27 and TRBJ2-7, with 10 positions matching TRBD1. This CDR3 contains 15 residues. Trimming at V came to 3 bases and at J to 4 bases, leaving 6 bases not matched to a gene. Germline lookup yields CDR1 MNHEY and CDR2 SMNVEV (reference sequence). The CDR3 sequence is CASSFVSGQGYEQYF. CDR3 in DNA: TGTGCCAGCAGTTTTGTTTCGGGACAGGGGTACGAGCAGTACTTC.

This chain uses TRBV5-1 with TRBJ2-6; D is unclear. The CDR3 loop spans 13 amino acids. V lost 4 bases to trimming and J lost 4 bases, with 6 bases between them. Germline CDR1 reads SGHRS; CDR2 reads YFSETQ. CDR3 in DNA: TGCGCCAGCAGCCCATTCGGGGCCAACGTCCTGACTTTC. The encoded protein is CASSPFGANVLTF.

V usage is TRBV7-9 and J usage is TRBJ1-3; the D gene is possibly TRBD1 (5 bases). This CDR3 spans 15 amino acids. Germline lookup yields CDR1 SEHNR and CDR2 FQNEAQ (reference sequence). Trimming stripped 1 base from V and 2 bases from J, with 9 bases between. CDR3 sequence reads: CASSLEGAPGNTIYF. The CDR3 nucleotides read TGTGCCAGCAGCTTAGAAGGGGCTCCTGGAAACACCATATATTTT.

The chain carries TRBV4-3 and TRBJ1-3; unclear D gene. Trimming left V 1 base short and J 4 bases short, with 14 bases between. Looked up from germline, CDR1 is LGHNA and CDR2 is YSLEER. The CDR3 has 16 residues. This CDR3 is CASSQVKVSWGNTIYF. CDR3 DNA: TGCGCCAGCAGCCAAGTCAAAGTTAGCTGGGGAAACACCATATATTTT.

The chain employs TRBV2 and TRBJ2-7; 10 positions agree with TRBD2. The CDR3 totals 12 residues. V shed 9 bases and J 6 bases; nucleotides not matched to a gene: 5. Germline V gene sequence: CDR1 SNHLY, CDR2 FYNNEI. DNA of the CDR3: TGTGCCAGGAGAGCGGGGGGGGCCGAGCAGTACTTC. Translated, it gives CARRAGGAEQYF.

The CDR3 sequence: CAWSVTYNEQFF. CDR3 in DNA: TGTGCCTGGAGTGTTACCTACAATGAGCAGTTCTTC. The chain employs TRBV30 and TRBJ2-1; unclear D gene. Looked up from germline, CDR1 is GTSNPN and CDR2 is SVGIG (reference sequence). The CDR3 is made up of 12 amino acids. The V and J ends lost 0 bases and 2 bases respectively, with 2 bases between them.

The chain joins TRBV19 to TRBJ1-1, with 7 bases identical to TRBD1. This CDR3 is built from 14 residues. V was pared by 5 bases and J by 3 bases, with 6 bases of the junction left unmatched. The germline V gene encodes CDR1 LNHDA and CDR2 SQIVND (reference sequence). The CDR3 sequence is CASSPGQFDTEAFF. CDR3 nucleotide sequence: TGTGCCAGTAGTCCGGGACAGTTTGACACTGAAGCTTTCTTT.

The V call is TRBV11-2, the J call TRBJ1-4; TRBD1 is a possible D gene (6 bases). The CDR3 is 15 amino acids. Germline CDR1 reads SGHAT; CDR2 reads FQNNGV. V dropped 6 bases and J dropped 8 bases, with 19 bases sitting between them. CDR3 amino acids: CASSSIRGAYEKLFF. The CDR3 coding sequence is TGTGCCAGCAGTTCAATCCGGGGGGCTTACGAAAAACTGTTTTTT.